One sample yielded the 10 T cell receptor beta chains listed below, sequenced in a study of blood T cell repertoires in COVID-19 (dated by TCRdb to the early 2020s). The library was obtained by the immunoSEQ multiplex PCR assay. The table comes from immuneACCESS by way of TCRdb, which keeps in-frame sequences with V and J called. Part of the clones is missing from these tables; in studies checked, under half for an unresolved V gene and the rest for unknown reasons. This sample gives about 200,000 clones in total; 88% of them show up just once. Roughly 0.7% of the sample is taken by the ten largest. The sequencing input was peripheral blood. These receptors originate from a man aged 40-49 years with acute or convalescent COVID-19.

V gene TRBV24-1 combines with J gene TRBJ2-5; 9 bases match TRBD1. Losses at the gene ends were 2 bases for V and 1 base for J; bases not matched to a gene: 4. This CDR3 is 16 amino acids long. CDR1 and CDR2 (germline): KGHDR, SFDVKD. The CDR3 here is CATSDWGQGFQETQYF. The CDR3 DNA reads TGTGCCACCAGTGATTGGGGACAGGGATTCCAAGAGACCCAGTACTTC.

V and J are TRBV29-1 and TRBJ2-5; the match to TRBD2 covers 7 bases. The germline V gene has CDR1 SQVTM and CDR2 ANQGSEA. V shed 4 bases and J 5 bases; nucleotides not matched to a gene: 10. This CDR3 contains 14 residues. The CDR3 region is CSVARGEIGETQYF. The CDR3 nucleotides read TGCAGCGTTGCTCGGGGGGAGATTGGGGAGACCCAGTACTTC. Combining the CDR3 with reference TRBV29-1 and TRBJ2-5 gives the whole variable domain SAVISQKPSRDICQRGTSLTIQCQVDSQVTMMFWYRQQPGQSLTLIATANQGSEATYESGFVIDKFPISRPNLTFSTLTVSNMSPEDSSIYLCSVARGEIGETQYFGPGTRLLVL.

This clone has just a few counts. The chain carries TRBV18 and TRBJ2-7; 9 nucleotides align to TRBD2. CDR1 is KGHSH, CDR2 LQKENI, per germline. The CDR3 is made up of 14 amino acids. With 6 bases clipped from V and 5 bases from J, the junction kept 8 bases outside the gene matches. CDR3 sequence: CASSLTGTSHEQYF. Here the CDR3 DNA reads TGTGCCAGCTCTCTGACCGGGACTAGCCACGAGCAGTACTTC.

This clone was counted once. This sequence joins TRBV27 and TRBJ2-1, with 14 bases that match TRBD2. Germline values: CDR1 MNHEY, CDR2 SMNVEV (reference sequence). The CDR3 spans 20 residues. V dropped 6 bases and J dropped 0; count of bases not matched to a gene: 13. The CDR3 here is CASSHGLAGGYSYSYNEQFF. The CDR3 nucleotides are TGTGCCAGCAGCCACGGACTAGCGGGAGGATACTCATACTCCTACAATGAGCAGTTCTTC.

In its sample, this clone was seen once. The chain has TRBV27 and TRBJ2-1, with D possibly TRBD2 on 6 matching bases. The CDR3 is 15 amino acids. Germline V gives CDR1 MNHEY, CDR2 SMNVEV (reference sequence). The V and J ends lost 5 bases and 5 bases respectively, with 16 bases between them. This CDR3 is CASSPGLPMDNEQFF. The CDR3 DNA sequence: TGTGCCAGCAGTCCGGGACTCCCAATGGACAATGAGCAGTTCTTC.

This chain connects TRBV24-1 to TRBJ2-2; 11 bases align to TRBD1. With 5 bases clipped from V and 6 bases from J, the junction kept 1 base outside the gene matches. Per germline, CDR1 KGHDR and CDR2 SFDVKD. CDR3 length equals 14 residues. The CDR3 is CATSGTGGSGELFF. The CDR3 nucleotides read TGTGCCACCAGTGGGACAGGGGGCTCCGGGGAGCTGTTTTTT.

The chain links TRBV6-5 to TRBJ1-1; 12 nucleotides line up with TRBD1. CDR3 size: 15 residues. V trimming: 1 base; J trimming: 6 bases; junction bases outside the gene matches: 3. The germline gives CDR1 MNHEY, CDR2 SVGAGI. CDR3 DNA: TGTGCCAGCAGTTACTGGGACAGGGGGCAGGCTGAAGCTTTCTTT. This translates into CASSYWDRGQAEAFF.

The chain links TRBV30 to TRBJ1-5, with D possibly being TRBD1 (6 bases). The V end was cut by 8 bases, the J end by 0 bases, with 14 bases between. Germline V gene data show CDR1 as GTSNPN and CDR2 as SVGIG (reference sequence). The CDR3 is 14 amino acids. Here the CDR3 DNA reads TGTGCCCTAGGGACACACGATAGCAATCAGCCCCAGCATTTT. It yields the protein CALGTHDSNQPQHF.

This chain joins TRBV7-8 and TRBJ2-2, with a weak D call TRBD2 (5 bases). The CDR3 length is 15 residues. V was trimmed by 3 bases and J by 4 bases, leaving 12 bases between them. Germline CDR1 reads SGHVS; CDR2 reads FQNEAQ. The CDR3 here is CASSFSRVGTGELFF. Here the CDR3 DNA reads TGTGCCAGCAGCTTTTCGCGGGTGGGCACCGGGGAGCTGTTTTTT.

The V call is TRBV27, the J call TRBJ2-1, with D possibly matching TRBD2 (7 bases). The CDR3 runs 16 residues. Germline CDR1 is MNHEY and CDR2 is SMNVEV (reference sequence). Trimming pared 5 bases from V and 0 bases from J, leaving 14 bases between. The DNA of the CDR3 is TGTGCCAGCAGTGTCGGGGGGCAATACTCCTACAATGAGCAGTTCTTC. Amino acids: CASSVGGQYSYNEQFF.